This passage covers 21 T cell receptor beta chains from one sample sequenced in a study of OX40 agonist ivuxolimab in advanced cancers. Some clones are missing from TCRdb's copy, which holds only in-frame ones; the method was immunoSEQ multiplex PCR. This sample has under 75,000 clones, with approximately 90% found just once. This specimen consisted of CD4+ or CD8+ T cells sorted from blood, obtained in a trial of the OX40 agonist ivuxolimab. These receptors were obtained from an adult with an advanced solid tumor such as melanoma, head and neck, liver or kidney cancer.

The chain links TRBV28 to TRBJ1-5; D perhaps matches TRBD1 (5 bases). Germline V gives CDR1 MDHEN, CDR2 SYDVKM. V was trimmed by 1 base and J by 7 bases, leaving 14 bases between them. There are 15 residues in the CDR3. Here the CDR3 reads CASSLLGQGNQPQHF. The DNA of the CDR3 is TGTGCCAGCAGTTTATTAGGGCAGGGAAACCAGCCCCAGCATTTT.

The chain is built from TRBV19 and TRBJ2-1, with 10 positions matching TRBD1. The length of the CDR3 is 14 residues. V was clipped by 6 bases and J by 7 bases; unmatched bases: 6. From germline, CDR1 is LNHDA and CDR2 SQIVND (reference sequence). The CDR3 is CASRGTGVSNEQFF. The CDR3 DNA is TGTGCCAGTAGGGGGACAGGGGTGTCGAATGAGCAGTTCTTC.

The gene calls are TRBV11-2 and TRBJ2-2; no clear D. CDR1 and CDR2 from the germline V gene are SGHAT and FQNNGV. The CDR3 extends over 11 amino acids. Trimming cost V 5 bases and J 11 bases, with 9 bases left between them. The CDR3 DNA reads as TGTGCCAGCAGCCCTTGGCGAGAGCTGTTTTTT. Its protein product is CASSPWRELFF.

The chain links TRBV19 to TRBJ2-7, with 10 nucleotides matching TRBD1. Losses at the gene ends were 3 bases for V and 1 base for J; bases not matched to a gene: 0. The CDR3 has 14 amino acids. Per the germline V gene, CDR1 is LNHDA and CDR2 is SQIVND (reference sequence). For the CDR3, the DNA is TGTGCCAGTAGTATGGGACAGGGGTCCTACGAGCAGTACTTC. Protein sequence: CASSMGQGSYEQYF. Supplemented by reference TRBV19 and TRBJ2-7, the full variable domain reads DGGITQSPKYLFRKEGQNVTLSCEQNLNHDAMYWYRQDPGQGLRLIYYSQIVNDFQKGDIAEGYSVSREKKESFPLTVTSAQKNPTAFYLCASSMGQGSYEQYFGPGTRLTVT.

The gene calls are TRBV29-1 and TRBJ1-1; D not resolved. The V end lost 1 base, the J end lost 4 bases, and 10 bases lay between the germline ends. CDR1 and CDR2 (germline): SQVTM, ANQGSEA. The CDR3 contains 13 residues. The CDR3 reads CSVEVPTGTEAFF. The CDR3, as DNA: TGCAGCGTTGAAGTACCCACGGGCACTGAAGCTTTCTTT.

The chain employs TRBV11-2 and TRBJ2-7, with 10 bases matching TRBD1. Per germline, CDR1 SGHAT and CDR2 FQNNGV. V gave up 3 bases and J gave up 6 bases; unmatched junction bases: 11. The CDR3 has 16 residues. CDR3 protein: CASSLLIGTGVGEQYF. CDR3 DNA: TGTGCCAGCAGCTTGCTAATAGGGACAGGGGTTGGCGAGCAGTACTTC.

This sequence joins TRBV4-1 and TRBJ2-2; tentatively, D is TRBD2 (6 bases). Trimming took 3 bases from V and 0 from J, leaving 20 bases between them. In germline, CDR1 is MGHRA, CDR2 YSYEKL. The CDR3 loop spans 19 amino acids. Here the CDR3 reads CASSHPTEGRPSNTGELFF. The CDR3 DNA is TGCGCCAGCAGCCACCCCACGGAGGGGCGCCCTTCGAACACCGGGGAGCTGTTTTTT.

The V call is TRBV9, the J call TRBJ2-5; 7 nucleotides match TRBD1. J was trimmed by 4 bases and V by 1 base; bases with no gene match: 4. This CDR3 region has 14 residues. Looked up from germline, CDR1 is SGDLS and CDR2 is YYNGEE. The CDR3 is CASSVYAGGETQYF. CDR3 DNA: TGTGCCAGCAGCGTATACGCAGGGGGAGAGACCCAGTACTTC.

About this clone itself: The same CDR3 arises from other DNA sequences in this sample as well. V gene TRBV13 combines with J gene TRBJ1-5, with D tentatively TRBD1 (5 bases). Germline CDR1 is PRHDT and CDR2 is FYEKMQ (reference sequence). This CDR3 has 13 amino acids. V was trimmed by 5 bases and J by 4 bases, leaving 9 bases between them. This CDR3 reads CASSPGLNQPQHF. CDR3 DNA: TGTGCCAGCAGCCCAGGGTTGAATCAGCCCCAGCATTTT. Using reference TRBV13 and TRBJ1-5 for the parts outside the CDR3, the full variable domain is AAGVIQSPRHLIKEKRETATLKCYPIPRHDTVYWYQQGPGQDPQFLISFYEKMQSDKGSIPDRFSAQQFSDYHSELNMSSLELGDSALYFCASSPGLNQPQHFGDGTRLSIL.

This chain joins TRBV2 and TRBJ2-5; the D gene is possibly TRBD2 (7 bases). Germline lookup yields CDR1 SNHLY and CDR2 FYNNEI. The CDR3 consists of 15 residues. V was pared by 10 bases and J by 3 bases, with 21 bases between. In DNA, the CDR3 is TGTGCCACCCGGCTTGGCGGAGGGGGGGAAGAGACCCAGTACTTC. Its translation: CATRLGGGGEETQYF.

V usage is TRBV19 and J usage is TRBJ2-7, with D tentatively TRBD2 (6 bases). The CDR3 length is 18 residues. Trimming took off 3 bases at V and 0 bases at J, with 21 bases between the two ends. The V gene's germline CDR1 is LNHDA and CDR2 SQIVND (reference sequence). For the CDR3, the DNA is TGTGCCAGTAGTATGGGGGACTTCGGGCAGCTAGGCTCCTACGAGCAGTACTTC. It codes for CASSMGDFGQLGSYEQYF.

The sample holds a few counts of this clone. This chain connects TRBV19 to TRBJ1-1, with 10 bases aligning to TRBD1. V lost 5 bases, J lost 4 bases, and 10 bases stayed unmatched. This CDR3 region has 16 residues. Germline CDR1 LNHDA, CDR2 SQIVND (reference sequence). The CDR3 coding sequence is TGTGCCAGTAGTCCCGGGACAGGGGTGGATGCCACTGAAGCTTTCTTT. Translation gives CASSPGTGVDATEAFF.

The CDR3 sequence is CASSPGNTEAFF. The CDR3 region has the DNA TGTGCCAGCAGCCCTGGGAACACTGAAGCTTTCTTT. This chain connects TRBV11-2 to TRBJ1-1; no clear D gene. Germline-derived CDR1 and CDR2 are SGHAT and FQNNGV. V was pared by 5 bases and J by 1 base, with 5 bases between. This CDR3 has 12 residues. The variable domain in full, with the rest retrieved from reference TRBV11-2 and TRBJ1-1, is EAGVAQSPRYKIIEKRQSVAFWCNPISGHATLYWYQQILGQGPKLLIQFQNNGVVDDSQLPKDRFSAERLKGVDSTLKIQPAKLEDSAVYLCASSPGNTEAFFGQGTRLTVV.

The chain has TRBV27 and TRBJ2-7; a possible D gene is TRBD2 (5 bases). The V end lost 3 bases, the J end lost 6 bases, and 9 bases lay between the germline ends. The CDR3 covers 12 residues. CDR1 and CDR2 (germline): MNHEY, SMNVEV (reference sequence). The DNA of the CDR3 is TGTGCCAGCAGTTTTCCGGGAACCGAGCAGTACTTC. It codes for CASSFPGTEQYF.

The V and J genes are TRBV6-1 and TRBJ2-5; perhaps TRBD2 as D (6 bases). Trimming cost V 1 base and J 6 bases, with 18 bases left between them. This CDR3 comprises 16 residues. CDR1 MNHNS and CDR2 SASEGT come from the germline V gene. The CDR3 reads CASSEVAVPLGQTQYF. In DNA form, the CDR3 reads TGTGCCAGCAGTGAAGTAGCGGTTCCATTGGGGCAGACCCAGTACTTC.

This rearrangement joins TRBV7-9 to TRBJ1-4; 9 nucleotides line up with TRBD1. Losses at the gene ends were 5 bases for V and 5 bases for J; bases not matched to a gene: 12. The CDR3 totals 17 residues. CDR1 and CDR2 (germline): SEHNR, FQNEAQ (reference sequence). In DNA form, the CDR3 reads TGTGCCAGCAGCCGGGACAGGGCCATAGGGCCCAATGAAAAACTGTTTTTT. Residues: CASSRDRAIGPNEKLFF.

The gene calls are TRBV27 and TRBJ2-2; 8 nucleotides line up with TRBD2. J lost 6 bases, V lost 7 bases, and 4 bases had no gene match. The germline V gene has CDR1 MNHEY and CDR2 SMNVEV (reference sequence). There are 13 residues in the CDR3. The CDR3 spells CASTTGGAGELFF. CDR3 DNA: TGTGCCAGCACCACCGGGGGGGCCGGGGAGCTGTTTTTT.

The chain uses TRBV2 and TRBJ1-4, with D tentatively TRBD1 (5 bases). Germline V gene data show CDR1 as SNHLY and CDR2 as FYNNEI. The CDR3 has 15 amino acids. V lost 6 bases, J lost 4 bases, and 15 bases lay in between. The CDR3 DNA follows: TGTGCCAGCAGACCTAGGGGAGACTTTAATGAAAAACTGTTTTTT. Residues: CASRPRGDFNEKLFF.

The chain has TRBV4-1 and TRBJ1-2, with D possibly matching TRBD1 (6 bases). The germline V and J ends were trimmed by 0 bases and 4 bases, with 9 bases remaining between them. The CDR3 extends over 14 amino acids. The germline gives CDR1 MGHRA, CDR2 YSYEKL. CDR3 sequence reads: CASSQEGAVYGYTF. The CDR3 DNA follows: TGCGCCAGCAGCCAAGAGGGGGCGGTCTATGGCTACACCTTC.

J is TRBJ1-1 and V is TRBV7-8, with D unclear. The CDR3 has 14 amino acids. Trimming removed 7 bases at V and 3 bases at J, with 15 bases between. Per the germline V gene, CDR1 is SGHVS and CDR2 is FQNEAQ. The CDR3 reads CASNPIRSYTEAFF. In DNA, the CDR3 is TGTGCCAGCAACCCCATCAGGTCCTACACTGAAGCTTTCTTT.

As DNA, the CDR3 is TGTGCCAGCAGCTTGGGTTTTGCCCTAGATACCCAGTACTTC. Residues: CASSLGFALDTQYF. The rearrangement links TRBV5-4 to TRBJ2-5; no clear D gene. V lost 0 bases to trimming and J lost 8 bases, with 14 bases between them. The V gene's germline CDR1 is SGHNT and CDR2 YYREEE (reference sequence). CDR3 length equals 14 residues.